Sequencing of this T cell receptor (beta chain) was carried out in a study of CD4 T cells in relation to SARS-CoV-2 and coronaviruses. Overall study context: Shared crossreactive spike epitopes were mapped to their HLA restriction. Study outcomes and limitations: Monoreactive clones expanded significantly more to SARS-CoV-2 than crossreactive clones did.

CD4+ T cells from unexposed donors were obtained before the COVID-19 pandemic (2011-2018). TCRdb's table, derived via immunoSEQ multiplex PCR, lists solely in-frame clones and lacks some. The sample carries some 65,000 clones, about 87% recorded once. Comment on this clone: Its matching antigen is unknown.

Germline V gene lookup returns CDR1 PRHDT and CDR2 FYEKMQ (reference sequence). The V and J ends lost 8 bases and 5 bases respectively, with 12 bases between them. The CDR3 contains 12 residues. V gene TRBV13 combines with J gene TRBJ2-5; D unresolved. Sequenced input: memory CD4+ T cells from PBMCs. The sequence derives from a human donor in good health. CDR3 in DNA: TGTGCCAGCTCTTTGTTCAAGGAGACCCAGTACTTC. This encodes CASSLFKETQYF. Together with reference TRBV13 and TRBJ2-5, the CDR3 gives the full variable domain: AAGVIQSPRHLIKEKRETATLKCYPIPRHDTVYWYQQGPGQDPQFLISFYEKMQSDKGSIPDRFSAQQFSDYHSELNMSSLELGDSALYFCASSLFKETQYFGPGTRLLVL.